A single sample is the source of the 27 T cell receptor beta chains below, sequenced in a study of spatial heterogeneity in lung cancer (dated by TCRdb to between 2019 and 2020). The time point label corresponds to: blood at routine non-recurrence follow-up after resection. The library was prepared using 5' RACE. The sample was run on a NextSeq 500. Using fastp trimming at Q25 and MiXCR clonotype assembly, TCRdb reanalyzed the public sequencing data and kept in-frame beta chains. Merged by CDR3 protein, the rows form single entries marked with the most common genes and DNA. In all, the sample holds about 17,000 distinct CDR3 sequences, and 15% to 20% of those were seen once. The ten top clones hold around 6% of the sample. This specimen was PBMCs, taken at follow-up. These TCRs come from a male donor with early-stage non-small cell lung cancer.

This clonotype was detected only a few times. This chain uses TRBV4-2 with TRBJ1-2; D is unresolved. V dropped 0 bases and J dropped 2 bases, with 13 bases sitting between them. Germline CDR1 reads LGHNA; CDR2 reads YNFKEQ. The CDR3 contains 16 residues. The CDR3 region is CASSQDSGNTNYGYTF. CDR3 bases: TGTGCCAGCAGCCAAGATTCGGGTAATACCAACTATGGCTACACCTTC.

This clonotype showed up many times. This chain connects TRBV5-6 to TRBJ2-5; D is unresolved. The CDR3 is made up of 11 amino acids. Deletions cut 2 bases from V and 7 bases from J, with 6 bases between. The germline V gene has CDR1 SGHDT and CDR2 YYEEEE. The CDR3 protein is CASSFTRTQYF. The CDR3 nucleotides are TGTGCCAGCAGCTTTACGAGGACCCAGTACTTC.

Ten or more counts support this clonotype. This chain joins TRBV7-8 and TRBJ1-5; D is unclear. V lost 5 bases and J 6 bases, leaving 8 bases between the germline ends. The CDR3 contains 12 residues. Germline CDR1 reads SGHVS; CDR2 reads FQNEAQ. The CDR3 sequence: CASSLPPQPQHF. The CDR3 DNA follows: TGTGCCAGCAGCCTACCGCCTCAGCCCCAGCATTTT.

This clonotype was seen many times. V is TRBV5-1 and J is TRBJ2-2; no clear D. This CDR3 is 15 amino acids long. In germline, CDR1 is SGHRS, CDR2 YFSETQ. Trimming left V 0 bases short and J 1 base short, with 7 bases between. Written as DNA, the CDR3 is TGCGCCAGCAGCTTGGTACCAGGGAACACCGGGGAGCTGTTTTTT. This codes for CASSLVPGNTGELFF.

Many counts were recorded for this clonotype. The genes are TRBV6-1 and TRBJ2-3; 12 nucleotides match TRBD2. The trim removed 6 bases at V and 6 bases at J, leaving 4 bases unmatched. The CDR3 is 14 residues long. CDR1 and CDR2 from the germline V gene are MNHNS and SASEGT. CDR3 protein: CASRASGGADTQYF. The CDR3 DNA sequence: TGTGCCAGCAGGGCTAGCGGGGGGGCGGATACGCAGTATTTT.

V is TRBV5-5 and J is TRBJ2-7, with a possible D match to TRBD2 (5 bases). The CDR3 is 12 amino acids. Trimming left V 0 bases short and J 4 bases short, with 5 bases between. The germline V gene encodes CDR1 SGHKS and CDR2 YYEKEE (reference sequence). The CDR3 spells CASSLGGYEQYF. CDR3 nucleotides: TGTGCCAGCAGCTTGGGCGGGTACGAGCAGTACTTC.

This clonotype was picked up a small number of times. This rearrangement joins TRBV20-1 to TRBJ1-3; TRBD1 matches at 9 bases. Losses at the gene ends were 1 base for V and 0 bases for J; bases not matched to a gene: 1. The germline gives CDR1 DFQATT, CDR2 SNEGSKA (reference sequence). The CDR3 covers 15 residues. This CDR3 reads CSARGGQGSGNTIYF. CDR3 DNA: TGCAGTGCTAGAGGGGGACAGGGCTCTGGAAACACCATATATTTT.

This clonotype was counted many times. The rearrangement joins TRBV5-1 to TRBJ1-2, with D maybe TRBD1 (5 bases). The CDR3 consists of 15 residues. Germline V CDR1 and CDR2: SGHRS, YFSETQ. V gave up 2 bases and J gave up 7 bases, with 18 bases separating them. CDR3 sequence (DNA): TGCGCCAGCAGCTTAGGGACCCCTCAGGAGGGTGGCTACACCTTC. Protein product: CASSLGTPQEGGYTF.

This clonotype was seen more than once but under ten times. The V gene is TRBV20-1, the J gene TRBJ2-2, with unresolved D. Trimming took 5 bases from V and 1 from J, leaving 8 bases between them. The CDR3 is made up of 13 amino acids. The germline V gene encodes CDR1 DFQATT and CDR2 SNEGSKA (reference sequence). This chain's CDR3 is CSARGENTGELFF. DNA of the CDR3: TGCAGTGCTCGTGGGGAGAACACCGGGGAGCTGTTTTTT.

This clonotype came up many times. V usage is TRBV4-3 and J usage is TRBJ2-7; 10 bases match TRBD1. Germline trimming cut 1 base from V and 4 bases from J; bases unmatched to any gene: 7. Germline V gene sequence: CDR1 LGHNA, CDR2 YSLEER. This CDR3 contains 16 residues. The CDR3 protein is CASSQVGQGEKYEQYF. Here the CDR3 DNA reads TGCGCCAGCAGCCAAGTCGGACAGGGGGAGAAGTACGAGCAGTACTTC.

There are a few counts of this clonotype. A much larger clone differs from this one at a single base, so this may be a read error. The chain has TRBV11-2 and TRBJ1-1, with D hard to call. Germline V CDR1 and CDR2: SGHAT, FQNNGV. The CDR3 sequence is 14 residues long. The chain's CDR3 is CTSSLVGRNTEAFF. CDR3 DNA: TGTACCAGCAGCTTAGTTGGCCGGAACACTGAAGCTTTCTTT.

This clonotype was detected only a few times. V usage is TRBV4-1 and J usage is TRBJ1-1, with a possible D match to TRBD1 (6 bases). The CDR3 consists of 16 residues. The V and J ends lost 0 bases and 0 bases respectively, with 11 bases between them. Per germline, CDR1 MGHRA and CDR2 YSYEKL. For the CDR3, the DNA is TGCGCCAGCAGCCAAGAAAGGGCAGGGGTGAACACTGAAGCTTTCTTT. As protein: CASSQERAGVNTEAFF.

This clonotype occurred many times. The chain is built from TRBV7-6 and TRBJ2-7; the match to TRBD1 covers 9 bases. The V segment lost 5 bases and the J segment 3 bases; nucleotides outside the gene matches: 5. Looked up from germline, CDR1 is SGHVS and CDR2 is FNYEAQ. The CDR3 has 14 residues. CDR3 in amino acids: CASSPGTGLYEQYF. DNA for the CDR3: TGTGCCAGCAGCCCCGGGACAGGGCTCTACGAGCAGTACTTC.

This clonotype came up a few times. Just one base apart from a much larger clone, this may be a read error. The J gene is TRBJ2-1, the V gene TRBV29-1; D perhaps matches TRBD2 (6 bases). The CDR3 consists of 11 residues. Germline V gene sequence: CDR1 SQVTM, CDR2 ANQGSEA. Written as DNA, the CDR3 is TGCGGCGTTGAAGATGGGCGGGGAACGTTCTTC. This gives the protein CGVEDGRGTFF.

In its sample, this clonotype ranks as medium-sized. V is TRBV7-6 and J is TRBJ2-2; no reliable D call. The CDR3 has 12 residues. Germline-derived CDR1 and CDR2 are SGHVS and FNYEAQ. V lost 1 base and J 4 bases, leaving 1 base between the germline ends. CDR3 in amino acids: CASSLVTGELFF. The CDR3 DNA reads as TGTGCCAGCAGCTTAGTCACCGGGGAGCTGTTTTTT. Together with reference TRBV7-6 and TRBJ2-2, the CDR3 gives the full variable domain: GAGVSQSPRYKVTKRGQDVALRCDPISGHVSLYWYRQALGQGPEFLTYFNYEAQQDKSGLPNDRFSAERPEGSISTLTIQRTEQRDSAMYRCASSLVTGELFFGEGSRLTVL.

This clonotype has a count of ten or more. The CDR3 DNA reads TGTGCCAGCAGCTTAGTCGCAGGTACCTACGAGCAGTACTTC. It translates to CASSLVAGTYEQYF. The chain uses TRBV11-2 and TRBJ2-7; D gene uncertain. CDR1 is SGHAT, CDR2 FQNNGV, per germline. Trimming stripped 1 base from V and 2 bases from J, with 9 bases between. The CDR3 covers 14 residues.

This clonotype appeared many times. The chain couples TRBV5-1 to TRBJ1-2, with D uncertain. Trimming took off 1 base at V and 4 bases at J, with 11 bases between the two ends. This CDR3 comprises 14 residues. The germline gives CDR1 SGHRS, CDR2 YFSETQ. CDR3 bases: TGCGCCAGCAGCTTGCCCTCCCAAGGCTATGGCTACACCTTC. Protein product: CASSLPSQGYGYTF.

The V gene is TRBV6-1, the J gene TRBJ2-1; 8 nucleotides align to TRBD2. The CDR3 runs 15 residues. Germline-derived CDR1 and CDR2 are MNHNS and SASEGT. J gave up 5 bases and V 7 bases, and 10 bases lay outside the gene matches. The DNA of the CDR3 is TGTGCCAGCACCTCCAGGGGACTAGGAGACAATGAGCAGTTCTTC. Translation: CASTSRGLGDNEQFF.

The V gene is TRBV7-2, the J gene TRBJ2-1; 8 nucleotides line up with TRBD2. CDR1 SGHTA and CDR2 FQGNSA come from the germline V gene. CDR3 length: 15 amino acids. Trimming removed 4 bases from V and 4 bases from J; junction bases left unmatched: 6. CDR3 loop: CASSSLTSAYNEQFF. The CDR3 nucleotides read TGTGCCAGCAGCTCCCTGACTAGCGCTTACAATGAGCAGTTCTTC.

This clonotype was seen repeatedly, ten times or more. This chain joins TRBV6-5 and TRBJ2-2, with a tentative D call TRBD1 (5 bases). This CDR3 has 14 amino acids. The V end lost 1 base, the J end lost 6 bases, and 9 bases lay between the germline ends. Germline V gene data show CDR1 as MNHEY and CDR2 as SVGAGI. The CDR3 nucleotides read TGTGCCAGCAGTTACTTACTCAGGGCCGGGGAGCTGTTTTTT. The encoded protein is CASSYLLRAGELFF.

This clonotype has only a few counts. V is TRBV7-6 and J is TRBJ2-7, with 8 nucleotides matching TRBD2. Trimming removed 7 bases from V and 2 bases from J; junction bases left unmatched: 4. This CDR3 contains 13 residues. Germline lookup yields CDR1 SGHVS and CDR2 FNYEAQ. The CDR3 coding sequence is TGTGCCAGCACCCCCGGGGGGGCCTACGAGCAGTACTTC. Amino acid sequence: CASTPGGAYEQYF.

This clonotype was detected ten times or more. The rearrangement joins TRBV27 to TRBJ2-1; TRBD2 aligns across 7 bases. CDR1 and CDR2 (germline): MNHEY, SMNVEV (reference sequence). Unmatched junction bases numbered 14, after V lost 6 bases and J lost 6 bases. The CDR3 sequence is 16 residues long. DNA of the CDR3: TGTGCCAGCAGCCCGTGGGGCGGGGGAGGTCTCAATGAGCAGTTCTTC. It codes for CASSPWGGGGLNEQFF.

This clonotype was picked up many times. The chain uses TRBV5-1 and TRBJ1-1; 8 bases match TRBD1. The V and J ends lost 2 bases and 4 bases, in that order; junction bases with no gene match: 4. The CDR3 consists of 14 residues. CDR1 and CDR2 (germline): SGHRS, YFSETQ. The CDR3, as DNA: TGCGCCAGCAGCTTCGACAGGGGTTTCACTGAAGCTTTCTTT. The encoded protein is CASSFDRGFTEAFF. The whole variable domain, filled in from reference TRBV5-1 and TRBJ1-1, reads KAGVTQTPRYLIKTRGQQVTLSCSPISGHRSVSWYQQTPGQGLQFLFEYFSETQRNKGNFPGRFSGRQFSNSRSEMNVSTLELGDSALYLCASSFDRGFTEAFFGQGTRLTVV.

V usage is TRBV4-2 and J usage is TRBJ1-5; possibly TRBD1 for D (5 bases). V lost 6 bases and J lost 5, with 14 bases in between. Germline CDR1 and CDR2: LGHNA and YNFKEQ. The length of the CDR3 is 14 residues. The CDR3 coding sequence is TGTGCCAGCAGTCCCGGGGGGGGGTATCAGCCCCAGCATTTT. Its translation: CASSPGGGYQPQHF.

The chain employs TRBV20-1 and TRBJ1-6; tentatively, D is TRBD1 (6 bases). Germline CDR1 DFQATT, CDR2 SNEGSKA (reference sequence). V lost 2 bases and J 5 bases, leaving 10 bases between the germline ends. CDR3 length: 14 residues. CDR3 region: CSARSGHHNSPLHF. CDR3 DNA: TGCAGTGCTAGATCGGGACACCATAATTCACCCCTCCACTTT.

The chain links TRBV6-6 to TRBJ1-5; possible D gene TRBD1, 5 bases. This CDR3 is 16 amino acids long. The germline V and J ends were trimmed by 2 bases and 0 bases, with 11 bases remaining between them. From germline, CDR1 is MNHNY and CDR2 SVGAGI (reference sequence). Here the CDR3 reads CASSYRGPYSNQPQHF. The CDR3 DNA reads TGTGCCAGCAGTTACCGGGGACCTTATAGCAATCAGCCCCAGCATTTT.

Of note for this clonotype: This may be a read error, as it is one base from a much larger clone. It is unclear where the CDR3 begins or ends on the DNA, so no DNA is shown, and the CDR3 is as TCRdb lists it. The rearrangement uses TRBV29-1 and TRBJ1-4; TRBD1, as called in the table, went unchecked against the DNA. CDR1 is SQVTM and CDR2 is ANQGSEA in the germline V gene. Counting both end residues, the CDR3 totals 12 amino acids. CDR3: CSVGQGNEKLLF.